The rows below give T cell receptor beta chains drawn from one sample of a study of cytomegalovirus exposure and HLA in healthy donors. The data were produced by immunoSEQ multiplex PCR, yet TCRdb's version contains in-frame clones alone and is incomplete. Of some 99,000 clones in the sample, 73% were seen once. Specimen: PBMCs. Source of these receptors: a middle-aged man in good health and CMV-seronegative. Both conserved end residues are part of each CDR3. Fields, in order: V gene, J gene, clone size, D gene, CDR3 protein, CDR3 DNA. The D gene is left open where the match is weak. Clone size is given for some rows only: seen once, a few or many times, or a class if the clone is expanded.

TRBV5-6	TRBJ2-6	.	.	CASSLSLGGPGANVLTF	TGTGCCAGCAGCCTCTCTTTAGGGGGTCCTGGGGCCAACGTCCTGACTTTC
TRBV13	TRBJ2-3	.	.	CASSSQSRGFRTDTQYF	TGTGCCAGCAGCTCACAAAGCCGGGGGTTTCGAACAGATACGCAGTATTTT
TRBV27	TRBJ1-1	few	TRBD1	CASSGPGQGIRKAFF	TGTGCCAGCAGTGGACCGGGACAGGGGATACGCAAAGCTTTCTTT
TRBV18	TRBJ2-1	few	.	CASSRDSLYNEQFF	TGTGCCAGCTCACGGGACTCCTTATACAATGAGCAGTTCTTC
TRBV7-9	TRBJ2-3	once	.	CASSPGRPPKDF	TGTGCCAGCAGCCCGGGGAGACCGCCGAAGGATTTT
TRBV5-1	TRBJ2-7	once	.	CASSLAGGDYEQYF	TGCGCCAGCAGCCTAGCCGGTGGGGACTACGAGCAGTACTTC
TRBV7-9	TRBJ1-1	.	.	CASSQMGGAGTEAFF	TGTGCCAGCAGCCAAATGGGGGGGGCGGGAACTGAAGCTTTCTTT
TRBV19	TRBJ2-5	.	TRBD1	CASSIGRDRQETQYF	TGTGCCAGTAGTATAGGCCGGGACAGACAAGAGACCCAGTACTTC
TRBV14	TRBJ2-2	few	TRBD2	CASSQYAGGLIGELFF	TGTGCCAGCAGCCAATACGCGGGGGGGCTGATCGGGGAGCTGTTTTTT
TRBV4-3	TRBJ1-1	few	TRBD1	CASSPYLTGGIAFF	TGCGCCAGCAGCCCCTACCTGACAGGGGGAATAGCTTTCTTT
TRBV4-3	TRBJ2-3	few	.	CASSQASGGFTDTQYF	TGCGCCAGCAGCCAAGCCTCTGGGGGCTTCACAGATACGCAGTATTTT
TRBV6-5	TRBJ1-1	.	.	CASSYRQGGTEAFF	TGTGCCAGCAGTTACCGGCAGGGAGGAACTGAAGCTTTCTTT
TRBV2	TRBJ1-5	.	TRBD1	CASSETGYQPQHF	TGTGCCAGCAGTGAGACAGGGTATCAGCCCCAGCATTTT
TRBV4-2	TRBJ2-7	.	TRBD2	CASSQDGTSPYEQYF	TGTGCCAGCAGCCAAGATGGGACTAGTCCCTACGAGCAGTACTTC
TRBV6-6	TRBJ2-7	few	TRBD2	CASQRARGIGEQYF	TGTGCCAGCCAACGAGCGCGGGGGATAGGCGAGCAGTACTTC
TRBV4-3	TRBJ2-7	.	TRBD1	CASSQDRTGATYEQYF	TGCGCCAGCAGCCAGGATAGGACAGGTGCTACCTACGAGCAGTACTTC
TRBV21-1	TRBJ1-4	.	.	CASTLGDRAVTNEKLFF	TGTGCCAGCACCCTAGGAGACAGGGCAGTGACTAATGAAAAACTGTTTTTT
TRBV6-1	TRBJ2-5	.	TRBD2	CASSRGGRRETQYF	TGTGCCAGCAGCCGGGGGGGCCGAAGAGAGACCCAGTACTTC